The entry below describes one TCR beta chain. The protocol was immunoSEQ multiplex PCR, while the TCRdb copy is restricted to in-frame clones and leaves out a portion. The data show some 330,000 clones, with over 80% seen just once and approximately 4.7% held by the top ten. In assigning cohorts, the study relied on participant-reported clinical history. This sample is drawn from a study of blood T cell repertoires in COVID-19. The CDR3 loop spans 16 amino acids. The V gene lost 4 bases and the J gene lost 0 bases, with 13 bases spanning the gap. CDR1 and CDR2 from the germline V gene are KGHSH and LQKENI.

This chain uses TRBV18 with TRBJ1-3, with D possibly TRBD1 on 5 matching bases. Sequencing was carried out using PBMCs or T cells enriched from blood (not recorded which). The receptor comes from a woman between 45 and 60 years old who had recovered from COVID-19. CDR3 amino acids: CASSLKDMLSGNTIYF. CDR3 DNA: TGTGCCAGCTCACTAAAGGACATGCTCTCTGGAAACACCATATATTTT.